A single T cell receptor (beta chain) is shown here with its context. What it binds is not known. With baseline, cycle 4 day 1, and cycle 7 day 1 as timepoints, blood was sampled. Method: immunoSEQ multiplex PCR; TCRdb's copy keeps in-frame clones and lacks some. The sample contains approximately 90,000 clones, approximately 91% of which appear only once. The CDR3 has 15 residues. V lost 4 bases, J lost 0 bases, and 2 bases stayed unmatched. CDR1 LNHDA and CDR2 SQIVND come from the germline V gene (reference sequence). These data come from a study of OX40 agonist ivuxolimab in advanced cancers. Study in general: The group had a mean age of around 60 years, ranged from about 23 to 79, and was 82.7% male. General study results and limits: More expanded clones were found, on average, in CD8+ than in CD4+ T cells.

The sequence came from an adult with an advanced solid tumor such as melanoma, head and neck, liver or kidney cancer. The J gene is TRBJ1-5, the V gene TRBV19, with TRBD1 matching 8 bases. Material: CD4+ or CD8+ T cells sorted from blood, obtained in a trial of the OX40 agonist ivuxolimab. The CDR3 DNA follows: TGTGCCAGTAGTAGACAGGGGATTAGCAATCAGCCCCAGCATTTT. This sequence encodes CASSRQGISNQPQHF.